What follows are 10 T cell receptor beta chains derived from one specimen sequenced in a study of blood T cell repertoires in COVID-19. Assay used: immunoSEQ multiplex PCR; TCRdb lists only in-frame clones, some missing. Among about 330,000 clones, more than 85% were seen once, and the ten largest hold 1%. Sequencing input: PBMCs or T cells enriched from blood (not recorded which). All receptors derive from a woman aged 30 to 39 who had recovered from COVID-19.

The genes are TRBV5-6 and TRBJ2-1; D possibly corresponds to TRBD1 (5 bases). Trimming took 1 base from V and 5 from J, leaving 10 bases between them. The CDR3 runs to 14 residues. Germline-derived CDR1 and CDR2 are SGHDT and YYEEEE. In nucleotides, the CDR3 is TGTGCCAGCAGCTTGCTGGGGCAGAACAATGAGCAGTTCTTC. Its translation: CASSLLGQNNEQFF.

The chain links TRBV2 to TRBJ1-1; 11 nucleotides align to TRBD1. Germline V gene data show CDR1 as SNHLY and CDR2 as FYNNEI. V shed 5 bases, J shed 5 bases, and the junction held 4 bases outside the gene matches. The CDR3 extends over 14 amino acids. The CDR3 DNA is TGTGCCAGCAGTCTTGGACAGGGGGCGACTGAAGCTTTCTTT. It encodes CASSLGQGATEAFF.

This clone was found a few times. V gene TRBV11-2 combines with J gene TRBJ1-6; D perhaps matches TRBD1 (5 bases). This CDR3 has 18 residues. The germline V gene has CDR1 SGHAT and CDR2 FQNNGV. V was shortened by 7 bases and J by 0 bases, with 19 bases between the two germline ends. The CDR3 loop reads CASTSALGGSSYNSPLHF. The CDR3 bases are TGTGCCAGCACCTCGGCATTGGGGGGTAGCTCCTATAATTCACCCCTCCACTTT. The complete variable domain, with remaining parts taken from reference TRBV11-2 and TRBJ1-6, reads EAGVAQSPRYKIIEKRQSVAFWCNPISGHATLYWYQQILGQGPKLLIQFQNNGVVDDSQLPKDRFSAERLKGVDSTLKIQPAKLEDSAVYLCASTSALGGSSYNSPLHFGNGTRLTVT.

J is TRBJ2-2 and V is TRBV29-1; the D is unclear. Looked up from germline, CDR1 is SQVTM and CDR2 is ANQGSEA. The V end lost 7 bases, the J end lost 4 bases, and 16 bases lay between the germline ends. The length of the CDR3 is 14 residues. The chain's CDR3 is CSAEAAPGTGELFF. The CDR3 DNA is TGCAGCGCCGAGGCTGCCCCGGGCACCGGGGAGCTGTTTTTT.

This chain connects TRBV7-9 to TRBJ2-3; a weak D match, TRBD1 (6 bases). Trimming pared 3 bases from V and 5 bases from J, leaving 9 bases between. The CDR3 totals 13 residues. Per germline, CDR1 SEHNR and CDR2 FQNEAQ (reference sequence). The CDR3: CASSFAGEDTQYF. The CDR3 bases are TGTGCCAGCAGCTTCGCAGGGGAAGATACGCAGTATTTT.

V is TRBV28 and J is TRBJ1-1, with D perhaps matching TRBD1 (5 bases). The ends were cut back, 10 bases at V and 3 bases at J, with 21 bases in the middle. Germline V gene sequence: CDR1 MDHEN, CDR2 SYDVKM. The length of the CDR3 is 15 residues. The CDR3 sequence is CATKGSPGEDTEAFF. The CDR3 DNA follows: TGTGCCACCAAAGGTTCTCCGGGGGAGGACACTGAAGCTTTCTTT.

This chain joins TRBV19 and TRBJ1-2; 7 nucleotides match TRBD1. This CDR3 is built from 14 residues. V lost 7 bases, J lost 4 bases, and 9 bases stayed unmatched. The V gene's germline CDR1 is LNHDA and CDR2 SQIVND (reference sequence). The CDR3 is CASTQDRVAYGYTF. As DNA, the CDR3 is TGTGCCAGTACCCAAGACAGGGTAGCCTATGGCTACACCTTC. Full variable domain (rest looked up from reference TRBV19 and TRBJ1-2): DGGITQSPKYLFRKEGQNVTLSCEQNLNHDAMYWYRQDPGQGLRLIYYSQIVNDFQKGDIAEGYSVSREKKESFPLTVTSAQKNPTAFYLCASTQDRVAYGYTFGSGTRLTVV.

The chain combines TRBV5-1 with TRBJ2-1; possible D gene TRBD2, 6 bases. The CDR3 contains 13 residues. Deletions cut 2 bases from V and 6 bases from J, with 9 bases between. Germline CDR1 SGHRS, CDR2 YFSETQ. The CDR3 here is CASSLGEVNEQFF. The CDR3 coding sequence is TGCGCCAGCAGCTTAGGGGAGGTCAATGAGCAGTTCTTC.

The chain couples TRBV19 to TRBJ1-1; D possibly corresponds to TRBD1 (5 bases). V was shortened by 5 bases and J by 1 base, with 14 bases between the two germline ends. The CDR3 has 15 amino acids. Germline V gives CDR1 LNHDA, CDR2 SQIVND (reference sequence). CDR3 coding DNA: TGTGCCAGTAGTCTCCTGGGAGGGGAGAACACTGAAGCTTTCTTT. This gives the protein CASSLLGGENTEAFF.

The V call is TRBV9, the J call TRBJ2-7, with 14 bases that match TRBD2. Trimming took 3 bases from V and 13 from J; bases not matched to a gene: 9. The CDR3 spans 14 residues. From germline, CDR1 is SGDLS and CDR2 YYNGEE. The chain's CDR3 is CASSGLAGGQILYF. The CDR3 coding sequence is TGTGCCAGCAGCGGACTAGCGGGGGGGCAAATACTTTACTTC.